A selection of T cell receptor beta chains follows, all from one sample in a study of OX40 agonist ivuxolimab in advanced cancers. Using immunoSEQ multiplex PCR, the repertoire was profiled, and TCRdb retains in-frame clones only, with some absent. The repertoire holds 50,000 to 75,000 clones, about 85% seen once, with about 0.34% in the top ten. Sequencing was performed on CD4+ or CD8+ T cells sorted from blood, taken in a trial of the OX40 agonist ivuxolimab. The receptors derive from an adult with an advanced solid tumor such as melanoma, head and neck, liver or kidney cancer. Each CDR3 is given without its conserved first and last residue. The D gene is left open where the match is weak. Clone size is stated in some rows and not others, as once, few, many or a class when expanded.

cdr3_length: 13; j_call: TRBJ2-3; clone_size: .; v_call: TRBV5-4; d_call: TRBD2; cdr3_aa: ASSSYRGDTDTQY
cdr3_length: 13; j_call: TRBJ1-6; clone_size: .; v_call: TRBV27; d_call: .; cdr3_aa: ASSPATGNRSPLH
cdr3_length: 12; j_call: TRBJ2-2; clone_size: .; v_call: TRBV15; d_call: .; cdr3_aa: ATSRDPNTGELF
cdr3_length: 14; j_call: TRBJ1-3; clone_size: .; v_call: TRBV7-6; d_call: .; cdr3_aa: ASSLGMADSGNTIY
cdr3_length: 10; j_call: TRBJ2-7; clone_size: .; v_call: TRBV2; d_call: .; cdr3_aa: ASSPNRYEQY
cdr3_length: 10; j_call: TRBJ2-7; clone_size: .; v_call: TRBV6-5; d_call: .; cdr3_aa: ASRGVTYEQY
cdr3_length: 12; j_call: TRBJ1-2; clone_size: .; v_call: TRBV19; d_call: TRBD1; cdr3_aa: ASSEGQGIEGYT
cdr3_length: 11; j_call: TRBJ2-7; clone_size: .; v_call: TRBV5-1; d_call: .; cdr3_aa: ASSSGWSYEQY
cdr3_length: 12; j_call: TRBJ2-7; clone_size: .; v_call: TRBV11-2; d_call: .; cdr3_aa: ASSLAVAGAHGN
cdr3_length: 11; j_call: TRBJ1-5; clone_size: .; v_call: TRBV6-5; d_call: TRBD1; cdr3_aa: ASSWTGKQPQH
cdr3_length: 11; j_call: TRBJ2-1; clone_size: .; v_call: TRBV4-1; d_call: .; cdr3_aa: ASRLGSYNEQF
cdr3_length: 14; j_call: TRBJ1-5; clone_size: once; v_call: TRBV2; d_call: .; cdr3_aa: ASSEAARVWNQPQH
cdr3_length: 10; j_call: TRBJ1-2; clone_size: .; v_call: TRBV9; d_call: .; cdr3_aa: ASSVAGVGYT
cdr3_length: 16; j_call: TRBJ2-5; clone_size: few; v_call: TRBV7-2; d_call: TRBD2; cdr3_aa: ASSPPLGLAGVEETQY
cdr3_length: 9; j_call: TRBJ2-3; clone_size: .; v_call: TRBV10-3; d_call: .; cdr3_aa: AIRQADTQY
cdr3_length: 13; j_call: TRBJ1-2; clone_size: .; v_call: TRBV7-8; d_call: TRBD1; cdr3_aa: ASSDRDRVHYGYT
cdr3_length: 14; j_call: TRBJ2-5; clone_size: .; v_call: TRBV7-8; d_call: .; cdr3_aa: ASSFPAGGGGETQY